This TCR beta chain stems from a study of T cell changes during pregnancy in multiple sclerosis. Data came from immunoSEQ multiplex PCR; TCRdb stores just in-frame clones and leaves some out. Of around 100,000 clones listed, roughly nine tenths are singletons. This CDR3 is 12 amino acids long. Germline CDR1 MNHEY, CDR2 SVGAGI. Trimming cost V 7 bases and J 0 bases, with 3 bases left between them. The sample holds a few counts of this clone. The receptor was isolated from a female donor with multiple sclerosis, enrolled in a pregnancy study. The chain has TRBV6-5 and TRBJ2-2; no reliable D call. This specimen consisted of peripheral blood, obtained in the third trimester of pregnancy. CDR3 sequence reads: CASTTNTGELFF. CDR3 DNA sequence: TGTGCCAGCACCACGAACACCGGGGAGCTGTTTTTT.